These 27 T cell receptor beta chains share one sample of origin, sequenced in a study of metastatic and nonmetastatic thyroid tumors. Until they underwent thyroid surgery, no patient had received any treatment. TCRdb reanalyzed the PCR reads via MiXCR. The sample includes 4,500 to 6,000 clones, around 19% of them seen just once. Sequencing was done on a sample of adjacent normal tissue. These receptors were taken from a female donor with papillary thyroid cancer or a benign thyroid nodule (not recorded which). Some clones in this sample may be carry-over from other donors' samples.

In this sample, this clone is medium-sized. J is TRBJ1-4 and V is TRBV7-9; D perhaps matches TRBD1 (5 bases). CDR3 length: 14 amino acids. V dropped 0 bases and J dropped 8 bases, with 10 bases sitting between them. Per germline, CDR1 SEHNR and CDR2 FQNEAQ (reference sequence). The CDR3 region has the DNA TGTGCCAGCAGCTTAGCAGGGGTAGGGGAAAAACTGTTTTTT. Its protein is CASSLAGVGEKLFF. Full variable domain (remainder filled in from reference TRBV7-9 and TRBJ1-4): DTGVSQNPRHKITKRGQNVTFRCDPISEHNRLYWYRQTLGQGPEFLTYFQNEAQLEKSRLLSDRFSAERPKGSFSTLEIQRTEQGDSAMYLCASSLAGVGEKLFFGSGTQLSVL.

In this sample, this clone is large. The chain recombines TRBV6-1 with TRBJ1-6, with D unresolved. The CDR3 is 14 amino acids. V lost 10 bases to trimming and J lost 0 bases, with 10 bases between them. Germline CDR1 MNHNS, CDR2 SASEGT. The CDR3 DNA sequence: TGTGCCACCATCCGTGGCTCCTATAATTCACCCCTCCACTTT. Its protein is CATIRGSYNSPLHF.

The J gene is TRBJ1-2, the V gene TRBV6-1, with D unclear. The CDR3 consists of 10 residues. V dropped 6 bases and J dropped 6 bases, with 5 bases sitting between them. Per the germline V gene, CDR1 is MNHNS and CDR2 is SASEGT. CDR3 sequence (DNA): TGTGCCAGCAGCCTGGATGGCTACACCTTC. This codes for CASSLDGYTF.

In its sample, this clone ranks as medium-sized (0.01 to 0.1%). This chain connects TRBV2 to TRBJ1-6, with D unresolved. Looked up from germline, CDR1 is SNHLY and CDR2 is FYNNEI. Trimming cost V 7 bases and J 7 bases, with 5 bases left between them. This CDR3 comprises 11 residues. The CDR3 protein is CASTSNSPLHF. The CDR3 DNA reads TGTGCCAGCACTTCAAATTCACCCCTCCACTTT.

In its sample, this clone was seen a few times. The chain has TRBV19 and TRBJ2-1; 7 bases are shared with TRBD1. The germline gives CDR1 LNHDA, CDR2 SQIVND (reference sequence). V lost 3 bases, J lost 6 bases, and 11 bases stayed unmatched. There are 16 residues in the CDR3. This chain's CDR3 is CASSIGVWDSGNEQFF. The CDR3 nucleotides are TGTGCCAGTAGTATTGGGGTATGGGACAGTGGCAATGAGCAGTTCTTC.

This clone is categorized as medium-sized. V gene TRBV9 combines with J gene TRBJ1-3, with a tentative D call TRBD1 (6 bases). This CDR3 has 14 residues. CDR1 is SGDLS, CDR2 YYNGEE, per germline. V was trimmed by 3 bases and J by 4 bases, leaving 11 bases between them. The CDR3 sequence is CASSAQGWGNTIYF. CDR3 coding DNA: TGTGCCAGCAGCGCACAGGGTTGGGGAAACACCATATATTTT. Looking up the rest from reference TRBV9 and TRBJ1-3 gives the full variable domain: DSGVTQTPKHLITATGQRVTLRCSPRSGDLSVYWYQQSLDQGLQFLIQYYNGEERAKGNILERFSAQQFPDLHSELNLSSLELGDSALYFCASSAQGWGNTIYFGEGSWLTVV.

This clone was seen a handful of times. The junction and the germline gene differ at one end; a read error may be behind it. The chain combines TRBV2 with TRBJ1-6; weak D call: TRBD1 (5 bases). Germline CDR1 reads SNHLY; CDR2 reads FYNNEI. This CDR3 has 14 residues. CDR3 nucleotides: TGTGCCATCAGTGTGGACATGGGTAGTTCACCCCTCCACTTT. This codes for CAISVDMGSSPLHF.

This clone is medium-sized within its sample. This chain connects TRBV7-9 to TRBJ2-1, with unresolved D. The germline V gene has CDR1 SEHNR and CDR2 FQNEAQ (reference sequence). The CDR3 spans 16 residues. Deletions cut 5 bases from V and 7 bases from J, with 21 bases between. CDR3 in amino acids: CASSPDDNTWGNEQFF. The DNA for the CDR3 is TGTGCCAGCAGCCCAGACGACAACACCTGGGGAAATGAGCAGTTCTTC.

This clone counts as medium-sized. The V gene is TRBV6-1, the J gene TRBJ2-3, with 11 bases identical to TRBD2. V lost 9 bases to trimming and J lost 4 bases; unmatched junction nucleotides: 9. The germline CDR1 and CDR2 sequences are MNHNS and SASEGT. The CDR3 spans 15 residues. The CDR3 sequence: CASSGLAGGSDTQYF. The CDR3 DNA reads as TGTGCCAGTTCGGGGCTAGCGGGGGGTTCAGATACGCAGTATTTT.

V usage is TRBV2 and J usage is TRBJ2-7; either TRBD1 or TRBD2 may fit D (6 bases each). The CDR3 length is 16 residues. Germline assignment: CDR1 SNHLY and CDR2 FYNNEI. With 1 base removed from V and 13 bases from J, the gap between germline ends came to 26 bases. This chain's CDR3 is CASSEGGAFWGYGHYF. The CDR3, as DNA: TGTGCCAGCAGTGAAGGGGGGGCTTTCTGGGGCTACGGGCATTACTTC.

The chain is built from TRBV19 and TRBJ1-6; D gene ambiguous. The tail of the sequence fits TRBJ1-1 better, so the J call may be wrong. Per the germline V gene, CDR1 is LNHDA and CDR2 is SQIVND (reference sequence). The CDR3 consists of 14 residues. The CDR3 spells CASSIEGRGTEAFF. CDR3 nucleotide sequence: TGTGCCAGTAGTATAGAAGGGAGAGGCACTGAAGCTTTCTTT.

The chain has TRBV6-1 and TRBJ2-2; D ambiguous. The CDR3 is made up of 13 amino acids. Germline lookup yields CDR1 MNHNS and CDR2 SASEGT. Trimming removed 3 bases from V and 0 bases from J, with 2 bases in between. For the CDR3, the DNA is TGTGCCAGCAGTGAGCCGAACACCGGGGAGCTGTTTTTT. It encodes CASSEPNTGELFF.

This clone was picked up many times. The rearrangement uses TRBV3-1 and TRBJ1-3; D not certain. Trimming took off 0 bases at V and 1 base at J, with 7 bases between the two ends. Germline values: CDR1 LGHDT, CDR2 YNNKEL (reference sequence). The CDR3 extends over 15 amino acids. DNA for the CDR3: TGTGCCAGCAGCCAAGATAGGGCATCTGGAAACACCATATATTTT. It yields the protein CASSQDRASGNTIYF.

By share, this clone ranks as medium-sized. The chain employs TRBV6-1 and TRBJ2-4; a weak D match, TRBD1 (6 bases). Germline loops: CDR1 MNHNS, CDR2 SASEGT. CDR3 length: 15 residues. Trimming left V 2 bases short and J 2 bases short, with 10 bases between. The CDR3: CASSENRETKNIQYF. CDR3 in DNA: TGTGCCAGCAGTGAAAACAGGGAGACCAAAAACATTCAGTACTTC.

Concerning this clone: An end of the junction does not agree with germline; a read error may underlie this. V and J are TRBV12-3 or TRBV12-4 and TRBJ2-1; D gene ambiguous. CDR3 size: 15 residues. The CDR3 nucleotides read TGTGCCAGCAGGGCTTGGGGTGGAGTATACAATGAGCAGTTCTTT. Encoded protein: CASRAWGGVYNEQFF.

This chain uses TRBV20-1 with TRBJ1-3, with a tentative D call TRBD1 (5 bases). The CDR3 extends over 12 amino acids. Germline V CDR1 and CDR2: DFQATT, SNEGSKA (reference sequence). Trimming shortened V by 6 bases and J by 7 bases, and 13 bases separated the two germline ends. This chain's CDR3 is CSATGTVNTIYF. DNA for the CDR3: TGCAGTGCGACGGGGACGGTGAACACCATATATTTT.

There are many counts of this clone. This CDR3 is CASRRDYRPFGGLLDEQFF. CDR3 coding DNA: TGTGCCAGCAGGAGAGATTACAGACCCTTCGGCGGGTTATTAGATGAGCAGTTCTTC. The chain links TRBV6-5 to TRBJ2-1; TRBD2 is a possible D gene (5 bases). Germline loops: CDR1 MNHEY, CDR2 SVGAGI. The CDR3 runs 19 residues. The V end was cut by 6 bases, the J end by 8 bases, with 32 bases between.

This clone was seen many times. V usage is TRBV6-2 or TRBV6-3 and J usage is TRBJ2-7; tentative D call: TRBD1 (6 bases). The CDR3 extends over 13 amino acids. Germline CDR1 reads MNHEY; CDR2 reads SVGEGT. Trimming stripped 2 bases from V and 3 bases from J, with 8 bases between. CDR3 nucleotides: TGTGCCAGCAGTTACGGACAGATCTACGAGCAGTACTTC. Translating gives CASSYGQIYEQYF.

Relative to its sample, this clone is medium-sized. This sequence joins TRBV11-3 and TRBJ1-4; the match to TRBD1 covers 7 bases. Germline-derived CDR1 and CDR2 are SGHNT and YENEEA. With 4 bases clipped from V and 5 bases from J, the junction kept 10 bases outside the gene matches. The CDR3 runs to 16 residues. This chain's CDR3 is CASSSLGDSWNEKLFF. CDR3 sequence (DNA): TGTGCCAGCAGCTCCCTGGGGGACAGTTGGAATGAAAAACTGTTTTTT.

This clone ranks as medium-sized. This chain links TRBV28 with TRBJ2-7; no clear D. CDR3 length equals 16 residues. Germline loops: CDR1 MDHEN, CDR2 SYDVKM. The V end was cut by 1 base, the J end by 1 base, with 14 bases between. DNA of the CDR3: TGTGCCAGCAGTTTATCGTCTGGGTTACTGTCCTACGAGCAGTACTTC. This sequence encodes CASSLSSGLLSYEQYF.

This clone occurred a few times. The chain carries TRBV20-1 and TRBJ1-5; D call uncertain. The ends were cut back, 0 bases at V and 9 bases at J, with 18 bases in the middle. Germline CDR1 DFQATT, CDR2 SNEGSKA (reference sequence). The CDR3 is made up of 15 amino acids. CDR3 amino acids: CSARDQHGNLRPQHF. In DNA form, the CDR3 reads TGCAGTGCTAGAGATCAGCACGGGAACCTACGGCCCCAGCATTTT.

The chain joins TRBV7-8 to TRBJ2-2, with D possibly matching TRBD1 (5 bases). Trimming removed 3 bases from V and 9 bases from J, with 20 bases in between. Germline V gene sequence: CDR1 SGHVS, CDR2 FQNEAQ. The CDR3 sequence is 16 residues long. DNA for the CDR3: TGTGCCAGCAGCTTCTACTGGACACTTAAGCCCTGGGAGCTGTTTTTT. This translates into CASSFYWTLKPWELFF.

As concerns this clone: The CDR3 end shows no conserved phenylalanine or tryptophan, and so a read error is likely. The chain recombines TRBV6-5 with TRBJ1-2; 8 bases align to TRBD1. Germline V lookup: CDR1 MNHEY, CDR2 SVGAGI. This CDR3 is 15 amino acids long. V was clipped by 8 bases and J by 3 bases; unmatched bases: 11. The CDR3 spells CASVYLAGGDYGYTL. The CDR3 nucleotides read TGTGCCAGCGTTTACTTGGCAGGGGGCGACTATGGCTACACCCTC.

Worth noting for this clone: A much larger clone differs by one base, so this may be a read error. Other DNA sequences in this specimen translate into the identical CDR3. The J gene is TRBJ2-3, the V gene TRBV5-4; D perhaps matches TRBD1 (6 bases). Germline CDR1 reads SGHNT; CDR2 reads YYREEE (reference sequence). Between the trimmed V and J ends, which lost 5 bases and 4 bases, there was a span of 17 bases. The CDR3 is made up of 15 amino acids. CDR3 protein: CASSFQVGGADTQYF. The CDR3 DNA follows: TGTGCCAGCAGTTTTCAAGTAGGGGGAGCAGATACGCAGTATTTT.

There are a few counts of this clone. The V and J genes are TRBV6-1 and TRBJ1-2; D might be TRBD1 (6 bases). This CDR3 spans 15 amino acids. CDR1 MNHNS and CDR2 SASEGT come from the germline V gene. V was cut by 6 bases and J by 2 bases, with 16 bases left in between. CDR3 coding DNA: TGTGCCAGCAGGGGGAACAGGGAGTCCAACTATGGCTACACCTTC. It codes for CASRGNRESNYGYTF.

Only a few counts were recorded for this clone. This chain joins TRBV7-9 and TRBJ2-7; D gene ambiguous. The germline V and J ends were trimmed by 5 bases and 7 bases, with 9 bases remaining between them. This CDR3 spans 11 amino acids. Germline assignment: CDR1 SEHNR and CDR2 FQNEAQ (reference sequence). The CDR3 loop is CASSRQGEQYF. CDR3 nucleotides: TGTGCCAGCAGCCGTCAAGGGGAGCAGTACTTC.

The rearrangement links TRBV19 to TRBJ2-7, with D unresolved. V was clipped by 4 bases and J by 13 bases, with 26 bases between them. The CDR3 totals 15 residues. CDR1 and CDR2 from the germline V gene are LNHDA and SQIVND (reference sequence). Written as DNA, the CDR3 is TGTGCCAGTAGTACCAAGGGTTACCGCTCCTACGATCATTACTTC. Its protein product is CASSTKGYRSYDHYF.